The T cell receptor beta chain under discussion was sequenced for a study of blood T cell repertoires in COVID-19. Across the study: Whether acute or convalescent, the COVID-19 samples came from the United States, Italy and Spain.

Profiling relied on immunoSEQ multiplex PCR, and the TCRdb table lists in-frame clones only, not all of them. Among about 63,000 clones listed, roughly 76% were seen once. Looked up from germline, CDR1 is MRHNA and CDR2 is SNTAGT. Trimming at V came to 6 bases and at J to 5 bases, leaving 25 bases not matched to a gene. CDR3 size: 20 residues. The V and J genes are TRBV6-4 and TRBJ2-5; TRBD2 matches at 9 bases. Sequencing was carried out using peripheral blood. This TCR derives from an elderly woman with acute or convalescent COVID-19. Here the CDR3 reads CASSVPSGRTSEGGVETQYF. CDR3 DNA sequence: TGTGCCAGCAGCGTGCCGTCTGGGAGGACTAGCGAGGGGGGGGTGGAGACCCAGTACTTC.